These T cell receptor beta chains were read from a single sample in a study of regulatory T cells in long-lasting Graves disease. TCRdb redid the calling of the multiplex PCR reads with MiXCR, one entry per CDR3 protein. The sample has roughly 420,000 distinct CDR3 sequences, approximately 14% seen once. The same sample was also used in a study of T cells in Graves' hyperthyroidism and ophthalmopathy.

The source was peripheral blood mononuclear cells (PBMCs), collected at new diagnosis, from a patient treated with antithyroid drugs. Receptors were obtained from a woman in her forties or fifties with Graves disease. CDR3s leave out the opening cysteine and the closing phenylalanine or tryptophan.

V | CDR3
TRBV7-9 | ASSYLGGEAQH
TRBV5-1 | ASSLQDSGNTIY
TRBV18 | ASSPRGQDTQY
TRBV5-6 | ASSLSALGEQF
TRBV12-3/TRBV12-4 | ASRGDRGRFTNTGELF
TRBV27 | ASRPGVVTYEQY
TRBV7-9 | ASSLVATETQY
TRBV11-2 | ASSFPGEKPYEQY
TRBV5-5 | ASRRSGVTEAF
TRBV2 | ASSDIRVNGELF
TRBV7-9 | ASSLSPDRAGSDGANVLT
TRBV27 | ASSTGGSYEQY
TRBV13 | ASSFGTSAYNEQF
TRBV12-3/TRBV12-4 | ASTGWSAGWQF
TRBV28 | ASAGASYEQY
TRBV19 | ASSQTDRAIIRNEKLF
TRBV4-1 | ASSHPARGLAKNIQY
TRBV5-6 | ASSLAPGQGIHEAF
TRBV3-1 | ASSQGGGTGGNSPLH
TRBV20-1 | SARDGLAGGAPSTDTQY
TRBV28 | ASSSDKSAYEQY
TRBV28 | ASSLLDREEEKLF
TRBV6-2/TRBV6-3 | ASSYSGQIQETQY
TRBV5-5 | ASSLGAVGTPYGYT